This T cell receptor (beta chain) was identified during a study of shared clonotypes between healthy human individuals. Study findings and constraints: Richness estimates generally favored naive over memory subsets.

This CDR3 contains 17 residues. The germline V and J ends were trimmed by 2 bases and 0 bases, with 14 bases remaining between them. CDR1 and CDR2 from the germline V gene are SGHDT and YYEEEE. To note about this clone: The antigen is undetermined.

Recent acute infections and vaccinations were absent in the healthy HIV-negative adult donors. The assay was immunoSEQ multiplex PCR, and TCRdb's table has in-frame clones only and misses some. The table lists approximately 2.3 million clones, approximately 95% of them singletons, with about 0.37% in the top ten. The gene calls are TRBV5-6 and TRBJ2-2; unclear D gene. Sequenced material: naive CD4+ T cells from PBMCs. Indicated subset: CD45RA+ positively selected. The clonotype comes from a young man in good health. Some clones in this sample may be carry-over from other donors' samples. Here the CDR3 DNA reads TGTGCCAGCAGCTTTATCTCCAACGGCGCGAACACCGGGGAGCTGTTTTTT. Translation: CASSFISNGANTGELFF.